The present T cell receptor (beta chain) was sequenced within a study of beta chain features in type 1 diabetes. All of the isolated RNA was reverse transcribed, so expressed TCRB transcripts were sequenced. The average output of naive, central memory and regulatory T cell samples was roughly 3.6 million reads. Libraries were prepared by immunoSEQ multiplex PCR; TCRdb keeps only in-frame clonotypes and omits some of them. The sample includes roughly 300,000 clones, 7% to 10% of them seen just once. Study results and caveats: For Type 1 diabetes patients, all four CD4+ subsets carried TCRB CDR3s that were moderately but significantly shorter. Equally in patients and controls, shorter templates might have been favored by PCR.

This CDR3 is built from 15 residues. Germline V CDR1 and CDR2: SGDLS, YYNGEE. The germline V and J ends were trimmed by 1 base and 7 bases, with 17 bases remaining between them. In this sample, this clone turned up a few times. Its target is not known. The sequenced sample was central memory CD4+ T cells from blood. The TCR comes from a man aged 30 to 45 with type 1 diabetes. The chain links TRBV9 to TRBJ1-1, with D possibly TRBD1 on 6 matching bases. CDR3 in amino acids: CASSVLGTSPVEAFF. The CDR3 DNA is TGTGCCAGCAGCGTACTTGGGACATCGCCTGTTGAAGCTTTCTTT.